This T cell receptor (beta chain) emerged from a study of shared clonotypes between healthy human individuals. Germline V CDR1 and CDR2: SGHNT, YENEEA. The ends were cut back, 5 bases at V and 0 bases at J, with 22 bases in the middle. This CDR3 has 19 amino acids. The table came from immunoSEQ multiplex PCR; TCRdb's copy has only in-frame clones and leaves some out. The sample records around 2.3 million clones, 95% being singletons. This chain connects TRBV11-3 to TRBJ1-4; maybe TRBD1 (6 bases). The source of this sequence is a man aged 18 to 30 in good health. Source material: naive CD4+ T cells sorted from blood. The subset was: CD45RA+ positively selected. In DNA, the CDR3 is TGTGCCAGCAGCGGGGGATGGGCAGGGGACCGGACAACTAATGAAAAACTGTTTTTT. Amino acids: CASSGGWAGDRTTNEKLFF.